This is a list of T cell receptor beta chains from one sample in a study of shared clonotypes between healthy human individuals. Sequencing used immunoSEQ multiplex PCR; TCRdb keeps in-frame clones, though not all of them. The sample records some 1,600,000 clones, under 99% being singletons. Sequencing input: naive CD4+ T cells sorted from blood. The receptors come from a man aged 25-40 years in good health. The CDR3 runs from the conserved cysteine through the conserved F or W. D genes are given only for firm matches. Clone size, where shown, is once, few, many, or a class for clones that have expanded.

j_call	clone_size	d_call	v_call	cdr3_nt	cdr3_aa
TRBJ2-1	.	TRBD2	TRBV19	TGTGCCAGTAGTATACTAGCGGGAGGTGAGCAGTTCTTC	CASSILAGGEQFF
TRBJ2-3	once	.	TRBV4-1	TGCGCCAGCAGCCAGACTAGATTTTTAGATACGCAGTATTTT	CASSQTRFLDTQYF
TRBJ2-7	.	.	TRBV29-1	TGCAGCGTTGGCCGGGCGGCGGGACCCCTATTCGAGCAGTACTTC	CSVGRAAGPLFEQYF
TRBJ2-5	.	.	TRBV11-2	TGTGCCAGCAGCTCCTCGTGGACCCAGTACTTC	CASSSSWTQYF
TRBJ2-1	.	TRBD2	TRBV4-3	TGCGCCAGCAGCCAAGATCCCGGACTAGCGGGAGGTGAGCAGTTCTTC	CASSQDPGLAGGEQFF
TRBJ2-7	.	TRBD1	TRBV2	TGTGCCAGCAGAGAAAACCGGGACAGGGTGTACGAGCAGTACTTC	CASRENRDRVYEQYF
TRBJ2-1	.	.	TRBV6-5	TGTGCCAGCAGGTACGACACCGGACTGCACAATGAGCAGTTCTTC	CASRYDTGLHNEQFF
TRBJ2-1	.	.	TRBV7-3	TGTGCCAGCAGCAAGCAAGGGCCCACCCTGGGCTCCTACAATGAGCAGTTCTTC	CASSKQGPTLGSYNEQFF
TRBJ2-7	.	.	TRBV7-8	TGTGCCAGCAGCCTTGGGCTTGCCTACGAGCAGTACTTC	CASSLGLAYEQYF
TRBJ2-7	.	.	TRBV7-3	TGTGCCAGCAGCAAACAGGGTTTTGGCGAGCAGTACTTC	CASSKQGFGEQYF
TRBJ2-7	.	.	TRBV7-9	TGTGCCAGCAGCTTAGCCCGGGACGAGCAGTACTTC	CASSLARDEQYF
TRBJ2-5	.	.	TRBV7-9	TGTGCCAGCAGCTTAGTCGGAGACTGGCAAGAGACCCAGTACTTC	CASSLVGDWQETQYF
TRBJ2-5	.	.	TRBV12-5	TGTGCTAGTGGTTTGTACGGGGCGGGGGAGACCCAGTACTTC	CASGLYGAGETQYF
TRBJ2-6	.	.	TRBV28	TGTGCCAGCAGTCTCGGTACTGGGGCCAACGTCCTGACTTTC	CASSLGTGANVLTF
TRBJ1-5	.	.	TRBV5-1	TGCGCCAGCAGCTATATAGGGGGCAATCAGCCCCAGCATTTT	CASSYIGGNQPQHF
TRBJ2-2	.	TRBD1	TRBV4-1	TGCGCCAGCTCCGGGACAGGATTCACCGGGGAGCTGTTTTTT	CASSGTGFTGELFF
TRBJ2-1	.	.	TRBV7-3	TGTGCCAGCAGCTACGGAGGCGGGAATGAGCAGTTCTTC	CASSYGGGNEQFF
TRBJ2-7	.	TRBD1	TRBV10-2	TGCGCCAGCAGCCGAACAGGGGGCGATTACGAGCAGTACTTC	CASSRTGGDYEQYF
TRBJ2-7	.	.	TRBV7-2	TGTGCCAGCAGCCGTGGAAAGGGTAGCGTTATCTACGAGCAGTACTTC	CASSRGKGSVIYEQYF
TRBJ2-3	.	TRBD2	TRBV25-1	TGTGCCAGCAGACGGGAGGGGAATACGCAGTATTTT	CASRREGNTQYF
TRBJ1-2	.	TRBD1	TRBV27	TGTGCCAGCAGTTTGGGACAGGATTATGGCTACACCTTC	CASSLGQDYGYTF
TRBJ2-5	.	.	TRBV5-1	TGCGCCAGCAGCCGCAAAACAGGGAATCAAGAGACCCAGTACTTC	CASSRKTGNQETQYF
TRBJ2-4	.	TRBD1	TRBV18	TGTGCCAGCTCACCACTGAGGAAGGGACAGGTAGCCAAAAACATTCAGTACTTC	CASSPLRKGQVAKNIQYF
TRBJ1-5	.	.	TRBV19	TGTGCCAGTAGTATAGGCGGAGGGAAAATTTTTCAGCCCCAGCATTTT	CASSIGGGKIFQPQHF
TRBJ2-1	.	TRBD2	TRBV10-1	TGCGCCAGCAGTCCCGGGGGACTAATAGACAATGAGCAGTTCTTC	CASSPGGLIDNEQFF
TRBJ2-7	.	TRBD1	TRBV18	TGTGCCAGCTCATTAGGACAGGGGGCCAGAGTTACTTTCTACGAGCAGTACTTC	CASSLGQGARVTFYEQYF
TRBJ2-1	.	TRBD1	TRBV7-2	TGTGCCAGCAGCTACCGGACAGGGCCCTACAATGAGCAGTTCTTC	CASSYRTGPYNEQFF
TRBJ1-2	once	TRBD1	TRBV2	TGTGCCAGCAACCCGGGACAGGGATTGGGCTACACCTTC	CASNPGQGLGYTF
TRBJ2-1	once	.	TRBV2	TGTGCCAGCAGTGACGGACAGAACAATGAGCAGTTCTTC	CASSDGQNNEQFF